This note documents a single TCR beta chain sequence. The CDR3 totals 13 residues. The ends were cut back, 5 bases at V and 6 bases at J, with 13 bases in the middle. CDR1 and CDR2 from the germline V gene are SGHVS and FNYEAQ. The source of the sample is a study of blood T cell repertoires in COVID-19. Overall study context: The study drew acute and convalescent COVID-19 samples from the United States, Italy and Spain.

In terms of age and location, participants ranged from about 18 to 89 years and lived in fewer than 30 US areas. Two negative PCRs, clearance, or symptom resolution had been documented for recovered Cohort 3 donors. Original data processing: Amplification from reference gene primers served as the basis for estimated nucleated cell counts. Libraries were prepared by immunoSEQ multiplex PCR; TCRdb keeps only in-frame clonotypes and omits some of them. The DNA was the basis for D and trimming; V, J and clone size are from that table. The sample carries 150,000 to 200,000 clones, 89% recorded once. This clonotype was sampled from a woman aged 18-35 years who had recovered from COVID-19. This chain uses TRBV7-6 with TRBJ2-5; maybe TRBD2 (6 bases). Material: PBMCs or T cells enriched from blood (not recorded which). The CDR3 region is CASSTGTLKTQYF. CDR3 DNA: TGTGCCAGCAGCACCGGGACTCTAAAGACCCAGTACTTC.